This entry concerns a single TCR beta chain. The sample comes from a study of blood T cell repertoires in COVID-19. The overall study: From the United States, Italy and Spain came samples of acute and convalescent COVID-19. Sources were T cells, B-cell-depleted T cells, or PBMCs; the material itself was cDNA or gDNA.

Original methodology: Reference gene primer amplification in the assay estimated nucleated cell counts. Profiled with immunoSEQ multiplex PCR; TCRdb holds only in-frame clones, not every one. That table is the source of V, J and clone size, and D and trimming were worked out from the DNA. The data contain 250,000 or so clones, around four fifths of them singletons. The length of the CDR3 is 16 residues. This chain links TRBV21-1 with TRBJ1-1; whether TRBD1, the table's D call, matches the DNA was not checked. TRBV21-1 is tagged as a pseudogene. The source of this sequence is a woman aged 60-75 years with active or convalescent COVID-19. What was sequenced was peripheral blood. The CDR3 nucleotides are TGTGCCAGCAGCATACCCGACAGGGGGCGCGGGACTGAAGCTTTCTTT. Translated: CASSIPDRGRGTEAFF.